This T cell receptor beta chain derives from a study of T cell responses to AZD1222 COVID-19 vaccine (dated by TCRdb to the early 2020s). Study-level background: AZD1222 recipients given second doses at about 4 weeks or at about 12 weeks were pooled, since spike-specific TCR depth and breadth were not found to differ between the two schedules. A total of 230 to 250 trial participants underwent TCR sequencing, of whom 207 had received two doses of AZD1222 and approximately 26 had received two doses of the MenACWY control vaccine. Trial participants were enrolled by age into subgroups of 18-55, 56-69 and 70-plus years, and approximately 150, 30 and 60 TCR-sequenced participants, respectively, were included in these subgroups. Paper-wide results and their limitations: Conclusions about previously exposed vaccinees were limited because only six AZD1222 recipients were SARS-CoV-2 seropositive at baseline. After two AZD1222 doses, both the breadth and the depth of spike-specific TCRs were significantly higher than at day 0 and than in MenACWY recipients. Reportedly, close to half of the unique spike-specific TCRs recognized epitopes lying outside the regions that are mutated in the B.1.351 and B.1.1.7 variants. The whole spike protein was spanned by vaccine-associated CD4 TCRs, and dominant responses were seen in regions 160-218 and 743-854. Participants were mostly white British, with more females than males. The authors suggested clonal diversity may have been underestimated. In the small 56-69-year group, the increase in depth fell short of significance, most likely because of low power. Because no samples from the day 14 peak response were available, repertoires could be characterized only after the peak T cell response.

Germline trimming amounts to 6 bases on V and 1 base on J, with 5 as the count of junction bases outside the gene matches. Via the germline V gene (reference sequence), CDR1 is LNHDA and CDR2 SQIVND. Counted from cysteine to phenylalanine, this CDR3 has 16 amino acids. The read is trimmed to its CDR3 DNA, 48 bases read in frame from base 1. The CDR3 regions of human TCRbeta chains were analyzed by immunosequencing. In the original analysis: Repertoire TCRs were matched against a reference library of SARS-CoV-2-specific TCRs generated with the MIRA antigen-specificity platform. Breadth meant the fraction of unique TCRs that were SARS-CoV-2-associated, whereas depth meant the fraction of total T cells that were SARS-CoV-2-associated. Using the MIRA data, each spike-specific TCR was mapped to the spike region that the TCR reacts to and placed in a CD4 or CD8 class. Log10-transformed breadth and depth values were compared by one-way ANOVA with Sidak's multiple comparisons tests. TCRdb mirrors the immuneACCESS table, restricted to in-frame sequences. Some clones are absent from its copies; in checked studies, under half trace to an unresolved V gene, and the reason for the others is unknown. Clonal size and the V and J genes are those of that table, whereas D and trimming came from the DNA. This sample lists under 140,000 clones; 87% were detected once. 3.2% of the sample lies in the top ten.

The time point label for this specimen denotes: baseline before first vaccination. The vaccinee samples were drawn from two UK trials, COV001 and COV002, one of which was a single-blind randomized controlled phase 2/3 trial testing AZD1222 (ChAdOx1 nCoV-19) in healthy adults. For TCRbeta chain sequencing, PBMC samples from trial participants were taken at day 0 and at day 28 after the second dose. Comments on this clone: Its binding antigen is unknown. No base-level quality is on record; no much larger clone is a single base apart.

The chain was built from TRBV19 and TRBJ1-5, with 11 middle bases fitting TRBD1. The sample here was peripheral blood, taken on day 0 of AZD1222 vaccination. The receptor was derived from an adult in good health. The CDR3 loop reads CASSFGQGASNQPQHF. The sequenced DNA is TGTGCCAGTAGCTTCGGACAGGGGGCGAGCAATCAGCCCCAGCATTTT.